This passage covers 24 T cell receptor beta chains from one sample sequenced in a study of shared clonotypes between healthy human individuals (dated by TCRdb to 2018 to 2020). The library was obtained by the immunoSEQ multiplex PCR assay. What TCRdb holds here is the immuneACCESS table cut down to in-frame rearrangements. Part of the clones is not present; checked against another copy, under half of the missing clones reflect an unresolved V gene, and the others are unexplained. The sample contains about 2.4 million clones, over 85% of them found a single time. Of the sample, roughly 0.39% falls within the top ten clones. Material for sequencing was naive CD4+ T cells from PBMCs. The sample's cell subset or site label, in plain terms: CD45RA+ positively selected. The receptors were sampled from a man aged 18 to 30 in good health. Some clones in this sample may be carry-over from other donors' samples.

Details on this clone: The sample contains more than one DNA sequence encoding this CDR3. V gene TRBV10-3 combines with J gene TRBJ1-2; 7 nucleotides align to TRBD1. Trimming at V came to 4 bases and at J to 0 bases, leaving 2 bases not matched to a gene. This CDR3 is 14 amino acids long. Germline V CDR1 and CDR2: ENHRY, SYGVKD. The CDR3 DNA follows: TGTGCCATCAGTGGACAGGGAGCTAACTATGGCTACACCTTC. Encoded protein: CAISGQGANYGYTF.

This clone came up once. The rearrangement links TRBV7-9 to TRBJ2-2, with TRBD1 matching 9 bases. CDR3 size: 16 residues. Germline-derived CDR1 and CDR2 are SEHNR and FQNEAQ (reference sequence). V dropped 1 base and J dropped 0; count of bases not matched to a gene: 0. CDR3 in DNA: TGTGCCAGCAGCTTAGGGACAGGGGCGAACACCGGGGAGCTGTTTTTT. It encodes CASSLGTGANTGELFF.

The chain combines TRBV11-3 with TRBJ2-1, with 13 bases lining up with TRBD2. Looked up from germline, CDR1 is SGHNT and CDR2 is YENEEA. This CDR3 contains 17 residues. The trim removed 5 bases at V and 5 bases at J, leaving 9 bases unmatched. CDR3 nucleotide sequence: TGTGCCAGCAGCCGACCGGTAGGACTAGCGGGAGACAATGAGCAGTTCTTC. Its translation is CASSRPVGLAGDNEQFF.

The chain employs TRBV7-2 and TRBJ2-3; maybe TRBD2 (5 bases). This CDR3 has 11 amino acids. V was shortened by 4 bases and J by 9 bases, with 8 bases between the two germline ends. CDR1 is SGHTA, CDR2 FQGNSA, per germline. The CDR3 coding sequence is TGTGCCAGCAGCTCCTCGGGGACGCAGTATTTT. It codes for CASSSSGTQYF.

V is TRBV29-1 and J is TRBJ2-3; 8 bases agree with TRBD1. The ends lost 6 bases at V and 4 bases at J; junction bases unmatched: 3. Germline V lookup: CDR1 SQVTM, CDR2 ANQGSEA. This CDR3 is built from 12 residues. The CDR3 loop reads CSVLGQADTQYF. The CDR3 bases are TGCAGCGTGTTGGGACAGGCAGATACGCAGTATTTT.

The chain carries TRBV28 and TRBJ2-4; D is uncertain. The CDR3 contains 18 residues. Per the germline V gene, CDR1 is MDHEN and CDR2 is SYDVKM. The V gene lost 5 bases and the J gene lost 3 bases, with 23 bases spanning the gap. The CDR3 protein is CASSTVRSVGYGKNIQYF. In DNA, the CDR3 is TGTGCCAGCAGTACCGTTCGTTCTGTGGGGTATGGCAAAAACATTCAGTACTTC.

The rearrangement links TRBV4-3 to TRBJ2-3; TRBD2 agrees at 12 bases. V shed 6 bases and J 4 bases; nucleotides not matched to a gene: 5. This CDR3 contains 15 residues. CDR1 and CDR2 (germline): LGHNA, YSLEER. In DNA form, the CDR3 reads TGCGCCAGCAGGAGACTAGCGGGAGTTCCAGATACGCAGTATTTT. It translates to CASRRLAGVPDTQYF.

The chain employs TRBV19 and TRBJ1-2; 8 bases match TRBD1. The CDR3 is 15 amino acids. V was clipped by 3 bases and J by 7 bases; unmatched bases: 10. CDR1 LNHDA and CDR2 SQIVND come from the germline V gene (reference sequence). The CDR3 sequence: CASSIPTGQGVGYTF. Here the CDR3 DNA reads TGTGCCAGTAGTATCCCTACCGGACAGGGCGTTGGCTACACCTTC.

The chain uses TRBV28 and TRBJ1-2, with a weak D call TRBD1 (6 bases). Trimming stripped 7 bases from V and 4 bases from J, with 16 bases between. The germline gives CDR1 MDHEN, CDR2 SYDVKM. The CDR3 runs to 14 residues. This CDR3 reads CASITGWGGYGYTF. Here the CDR3 DNA reads TGTGCCAGCATCACAGGGTGGGGTGGCTATGGCTACACCTTC.

This chain joins TRBV18 and TRBJ2-1; the D is unclear. The CDR3 has 12 residues. Germline CDR1 KGHSH, CDR2 LQKENI. Trimming took 1 base from V and 15 from J, leaving 13 bases between them. The CDR3 here is CASSPREAMRFF. For the CDR3, the DNA is TGTGCCAGCTCACCACGAGAGGCAATGCGGTTCTTC.

The chain employs TRBV28 and TRBJ2-1; 9 bases map to TRBD2. Losses at the gene ends were 6 bases for V and 9 bases for J; bases not matched to a gene: 12. Germline V gene lookup returns CDR1 MDHEN and CDR2 SYDVKM. The CDR3 runs 15 residues. The CDR3 sequence is CASRLNYLAGTEQFF. CDR3 nucleotide sequence: TGTGCCAGCAGACTAAATTACCTAGCGGGGACTGAGCAGTTCTTC. The full variable domain, in which reference TRBV28 and TRBJ2-1 provide the parts outside the CDR3, is DVKVTQSSRYLVKRTGEKVFLECVQDMDHENMFWYRQDPGLGLRLIYFSYDVKMKEKGDIPEGYSVSREKKERFSLILESASTNQTSMYLCASRLNYLAGTEQFFGPGTRLTVL.

CDR3: CASSVWTDTAYEQYF. CDR3 DNA sequence: TGTGCCAGCAGCGTTTGGACAGATACCGCCTACGAGCAGTACTTC. The chain carries TRBV6-1 and TRBJ2-7; possibly TRBD1 for D (6 bases). The CDR3 sequence is 15 residues long. V was shortened by 6 bases and J by 2 bases, with 17 bases between the two germline ends. Germline CDR1 reads MNHNS; CDR2 reads SASEGT.

The genes are TRBV5-1 and TRBJ2-6; D possibly corresponds to TRBD1 (5 bases). V was shortened by 5 bases and J by 0 bases, with 9 bases between the two germline ends. The CDR3 spans 15 residues. Germline CDR1 is SGHRS and CDR2 is YFSETQ. CDR3 loop: CASSTGASGANVLTF. The CDR3 DNA reads TGCGCCAGCAGTACTGGGGCCTCTGGGGCCAACGTCCTGACTTTC.

The V gene is TRBV18, the J gene TRBJ2-2; tentative D call: TRBD2 (5 bases). The CDR3 is 16 amino acids. Germline V gene lookup returns CDR1 KGHSH and CDR2 LQKENI. Between the trimmed V and J ends, which lost 2 bases and 4 bases, there was a span of 14 bases. CDR3 DNA: TGTGCCAGCTCACCATTTTTGGGGAGAAGCACCGGGGAGCTGTTTTTT. It codes for CASSPFLGRSTGELFF.

The chain is built from TRBV15 and TRBJ2-4, with 11 bases that match TRBD1. The germline CDR1 and CDR2 sequences are LNHNV and YYDKDF (reference sequence). This CDR3 has 16 amino acids. The junction had 9 bases not matched to a gene; V was cut back by 3 bases and J by 8 bases. The CDR3 loop is CATSSLRTGGGDIQYF. CDR3 coding DNA: TGTGCCACCAGCAGCCTTAGGACAGGGGGCGGGGACATTCAGTACTTC.

J is TRBJ2-2 and V is TRBV9; 7 bases are shared with TRBD1. The J segment lost 4 bases and the V segment lost 2 bases, leaving 5 bases of the junction unmatched. Germline V gene data show CDR1 as SGDLS and CDR2 as YYNGEE. The CDR3 extends over 15 amino acids. The CDR3 DNA is TGTGCCAGCAGCGTCGACGACAGGGTCACCGGGGAGCTGTTTTTT. This codes for CASSVDDRVTGELFF.

The chain recombines TRBV10-3 with TRBJ1-2, with 10 bases matching TRBD1. The CDR3 totals 15 residues. The germline gives CDR1 ENHRY, CDR2 SYGVKD. Trimming removed 6 bases from V and 3 bases from J; junction bases left unmatched: 7. CDR3 bases: TGTGCCATCAGCCCGGGACAGGGGATTCACTATGGCTACACCTTC. Translation: CAISPGQGIHYGYTF.

The chain uses TRBV19 and TRBJ1-5, with D unclear. Germline CDR1 is LNHDA and CDR2 is SQIVND (reference sequence). Trimming took 3 bases from V and 3 from J, leaving 6 bases between them. This CDR3 has 13 residues. The CDR3 region is CASSMGYNQPQHF. DNA of the CDR3: TGTGCCAGTAGTATGGGATACAATCAGCCCCAGCATTTT.

On this clone: Additional DNA sequences in this sample encode the identical CDR3. This sequence joins TRBV6-1 and TRBJ1-5, with D hard to call. The CDR3 spans 13 residues. Trimming took 4 bases from V and 0 from J, leaving 4 bases between them. CDR1 MNHNS and CDR2 SASEGT come from the germline V gene. In nucleotides, the CDR3 is TGTGCCAGCAGTGGGTCTAGCAATCAGCCCCAGCATTTT. Its protein is CASSGSSNQPQHF.

The genes are TRBV2 and TRBJ2-5; either TRBD1 or TRBD2 may supply D (5 bases each). The germline V and J ends were trimmed by 7 bases and 5 bases, with 11 bases remaining between them. In germline, CDR1 is SNHLY, CDR2 FYNNEI. This CDR3 spans 12 amino acids. This CDR3 reads CASTSWGETQYF. The DNA for the CDR3 is TGTGCCAGCACCTCCTGGGGGGAGACCCAGTACTTC.

This clone appeared once. The chain combines TRBV19 with TRBJ2-3, with 10 bases lining up with TRBD2. This CDR3 has 17 residues. Looked up from germline, CDR1 is LNHDA and CDR2 is SQIVND (reference sequence). V dropped 3 bases and J dropped 2; count of bases not matched to a gene: 8. CDR3 loop: CASSILRTSGYTDTQYF. The CDR3 DNA reads as TGTGCCAGTAGTATCCTGCGGACTAGCGGATACACAGATACGCAGTATTTT.

On this clone itself: In the same sample, other DNA sequences code for this CDR3. The V call is TRBV18, the J call TRBJ1-5, with D unclear. The ends were cut back, 3 bases at V and 1 base at J, with 7 bases in the middle. This CDR3 contains 14 residues. Germline V gene lookup returns CDR1 KGHSH and CDR2 LQKENI. In DNA form, the CDR3 reads TGTGCCAGCTCACCTGGGCAAAGCAATCAGCCCCAGCATTTT. It specifies CASSPGQSNQPQHF. Variable domain in full (rest from reference TRBV18 and TRBJ1-5): NAGVMQNPRHLVRRRGQEARLRCSPMKGHSHVYWYRQLPEEGLKFMVYLQKENIIDESGMPKERFSAEFPKEGPSILRIQQVVRGDSAAYFCASSPGQSNQPQHFGDGTRLSIL.

Notes on this clone: The same CDR3 also results from other DNA sequences found in this sample. V gene TRBV10-3 combines with J gene TRBJ1-2; D is uncertain. The CDR3 extends over 14 amino acids. Germline-derived CDR1 and CDR2 are ENHRY and SYGVKD. Trimming shortened V by 0 bases and J by 0 bases, and 5 bases separated the two germline ends. The CDR3 spells CAISESMSNYGYTF. As DNA, the CDR3 is TGTGCCATCAGTGAGTCTATGTCTAACTATGGCTACACCTTC.

This chain joins TRBV11-1 and TRBJ2-7, with D unclear. Trimming took 1 base from V and 2 from J, leaving 6 bases between them. CDR3 size: 13 residues. Germline V gene lookup returns CDR1 SGHAT and CDR2 FQDESV (reference sequence). The chain's CDR3 is CASSLGRTYEQYF. The CDR3 nucleotides are TGTGCCAGCAGCTTAGGCAGGACCTACGAGCAGTACTTC.